A selection of T cell receptor beta chains follows, all from one sample in a study of cytomegalovirus exposure and HLA in healthy donors. Sequenced by immunoSEQ multiplex PCR; TCRdb stores in-frame clones only, minus some. The table records more than 90,000 clones, approximately 71% of them present only once. Sequencing input: PBMCs. Receptors originate from a female donor in good health and CMV-seronegative. CDR3s include the opening cysteine and the closing phenylalanine or tryptophan. The order of the fields is V gene, J gene, D gene, clone size, CDR3 protein, CDR3 DNA. A D gene is named only where the DNA matches it firmly. The size entry is marked missing in some rows and otherwise reads once, few, many or a size class.

V gene: TRBV9; J gene: TRBJ2-6; D gene: TRBD1; clone size: .; CDR3 protein: CASSPRQGANGANVLTF; CDR3 DNA: TGTGCCAGCAGCCCTAGACAGGGGGCTAATGGGGCCAACGTCCTGACTTTC
V gene: TRBV11-2; J gene: TRBJ1-4; D gene: .; clone size: once; CDR3 protein: CASSLTDEKLFF; CDR3 DNA: TGTGCCAGCAGCTTAACTGATGAAAAACTGTTTTTT
V gene: TRBV10-2; J gene: TRBJ1-1; D gene: TRBD1; clone size: large; CDR3 protein: CASSRTGGSTEAFF; CDR3 DNA: TGCGCCAGCAGTCGGACAGGGGGAAGTACTGAAGCTTTCTTT
V gene: TRBV4-3; J gene: TRBJ2-3; D gene: TRBD2; clone size: .; CDR3 protein: CASSQKIGTRGTDTQYF; CDR3 DNA: TGCGCCAGCAGCCAAAAGATCGGGACTAGGGGCACAGATACGCAGTATTTT
V gene: TRBV5-1; J gene: TRBJ2-3; D gene: TRBD2; clone size: .; CDR3 protein: CASRLLAGGDTDTQYF; CDR3 DNA: TGCGCCAGCAGATTACTAGCGGGGGGGGACACAGATACGCAGTATTTT
V gene: TRBV7-8; J gene: TRBJ2-7; D gene: .; clone size: few; CDR3 protein: CASSSTMGARHEQYF; CDR3 DNA: TGTGCCAGCAGCTCCACCATGGGAGCCCGACACGAGCAGTACTTC
V gene: TRBV7-2; J gene: TRBJ2-3; D gene: .; clone size: .; CDR3 protein: CASSFLGAPDTQYF; CDR3 DNA: TGTGCCAGCAGCTTTCTGGGGGCTCCAGATACGCAGTATTTT
V gene: TRBV5-1; J gene: TRBJ2-1; D gene: .; clone size: few; CDR3 protein: CASSSESYEQFF; CDR3 DNA: TGCGCCAGCAGCTCTGAGTCCTATGAGCAGTTCTTC
V gene: TRBV30; J gene: TRBJ1-4; D gene: TRBD1; clone size: few; CDR3 protein: CAWRNRGRNEKLFF; CDR3 DNA: TGTGCCTGGAGGAACAGGGGGCGAAATGAAAAACTGTTTTTT
V gene: TRBV7-9; J gene: TRBJ1-2; D gene: .; clone size: .; CDR3 protein: CASLPVLVAGKNYGYTF; CDR3 DNA: TGTGCCAGCCTCCCGGTGTTAGTAGCAGGGAAAAACTATGGCTACACCTTC
V gene: TRBV7-3; J gene: TRBJ2-1; D gene: .; clone size: few; CDR3 protein: CASSLSASEQFF; CDR3 DNA: TGTGCCAGCAGCTTAAGTGCGTCCGAGCAGTTCTTC
V gene: TRBV19; J gene: TRBJ2-3; D gene: .; clone size: once; CDR3 protein: CASSIGGPHTDTQYF; CDR3 DNA: TGTGCCAGTAGTATCGGTGGGCCCCACACAGATACGCAGTATTTT
V gene: TRBV5-5; J gene: TRBJ1-5; D gene: .; clone size: .; CDR3 protein: CASSLGQGSNQPQHF; CDR3 DNA: TGTGCCAGCAGCTTGGGGCAGGGAAGCAATCAGCCCCAGCATTTT
V gene: TRBV7-9; J gene: TRBJ2-1; D gene: TRBD1; clone size: once; CDR3 protein: CSSSTPGGYLNNEQFF; CDR3 DNA: TGTTCCAGCAGCACCCCAGGGGGCTACCTTAACAATGAGCAGTTCTTC
V gene: TRBV7-9; J gene: TRBJ2-1; D gene: TRBD2; clone size: .; CDR3 protein: CASSLSPGLAEYNEQFF; CDR3 DNA: TGTGCCAGCAGCTTAAGTCCCGGACTAGCGGAATACAATGAGCAGTTCTTC
V gene: TRBV6-5; J gene: TRBJ1-3; D gene: TRBD1; clone size: .; CDR3 protein: CASSLGQGRDTIYF; CDR3 DNA: TGTGCCAGCAGCCTGGGACAGGGTAGGGACACCATATATTTT
V gene: TRBV29-1; J gene: TRBJ1-1; D gene: .; clone size: .; CDR3 protein: CSVYILVEGYTEAFF; CDR3 DNA: TGCAGCGTTTATATCCTAGTTGAGGGTTACACTGAAGCTTTCTTT
V gene: TRBV27; J gene: TRBJ2-2; D gene: .; clone size: few; CDR3 protein: CASSLSGGYFANTGELFF; CDR3 DNA: TGTGCCAGCAGTTTATCCGGGGGTTACTTCGCGAACACCGGGGAGCTGTTTTTT
V gene: TRBV7-2; J gene: TRBJ2-4; D gene: TRBD1; clone size: .; CDR3 protein: CASSPEGTGAKNIQYF; CDR3 DNA: TGTGCCAGCAGCCCCGAGGGGACAGGCGCCAAAAACATTCAGTACTTC
V gene: TRBV5-1; J gene: TRBJ1-1; D gene: .; clone size: .; CDR3 protein: CATRSGQLNTEAFF; CDR3 DNA: TGCGCCACCAGGAGTGGACAGCTGAACACTGAAGCTTTCTTT
V gene: TRBV7-9; J gene: TRBJ2-7; D gene: .; clone size: .; CDR3 protein: CASSPRGPDYEQYF; CDR3 DNA: TGTGCCAGCAGCCCCCGGGGCCCGGACTACGAGCAGTACTTC
V gene: TRBV6-5; J gene: TRBJ1-2; D gene: TRBD1; clone size: .; CDR3 protein: CASSWTGGDYGYTF; CDR3 DNA: TGTGCCAGCAGTTGGACAGGGGGCGACTATGGCTACACCTTC
V gene: TRBV6-5; J gene: TRBJ1-1; D gene: TRBD1; clone size: .; CDR3 protein: CASSKLGQGYTEAFF; CDR3 DNA: TGTGCCAGCAGTAAATTGGGACAGGGATACACTGAAGCTTTCTTT
V gene: TRBV28; J gene: TRBJ2-7; D gene: TRBD2; clone size: .; CDR3 protein: CASSHSGGGYEQYF; CDR3 DNA: TGTGCCAGCAGTCACAGCGGGGGGGGCTACGAGCAGTACTTC
V gene: TRBV5-1; J gene: TRBJ1-5; D gene: .; clone size: .; CDR3 protein: CASSLEGDSNQPQHF; CDR3 DNA: TGCGCCAGCAGCTTGGAGGGGGACAGCAATCAGCCCCAGCATTTT
V gene: TRBV7-2; J gene: TRBJ2-7; D gene: .; clone size: .; CDR3 protein: CASTNTGGGEQYF; CDR3 DNA: TGTGCCAGCACCAACACAGGGGGGGGCGAGCAGTACTTC
V gene: TRBV27; J gene: TRBJ2-7; D gene: TRBD1; clone size: .; CDR3 protein: CASSFRDSSYEQYF; CDR3 DNA: TGTGCCAGCAGTTTCCGGGACAGCTCCTACGAGCAGTACTTC
V gene: TRBV9; J gene: TRBJ1-5; D gene: TRBD1; clone size: .; CDR3 protein: CASSASDRGSNQPQHF; CDR3 DNA: TGTGCCAGCAGCGCGTCGGACAGGGGAAGCAATCAGCCCCAGCATTTT
V gene: TRBV2; J gene: TRBJ2-1; D gene: .; clone size: .; CDR3 protein: CASRAMLLSYNEQFF; CDR3 DNA: TGTGCCAGCAGGGCAATGTTGCTCTCCTACAATGAGCAGTTCTTC
V gene: TRBV19; J gene: TRBJ1-5; D gene: .; clone size: .; CDR3 protein: CASTNWTDNQPQHF; CDR3 DNA: TGTGCCAGTACCAATTGGACAGACAATCAGCCCCAGCATTTT
V gene: TRBV7-7; J gene: TRBJ2-5; D gene: TRBD1; clone size: .; CDR3 protein: CASSLTDRSQETQYF; CDR3 DNA: TGTGCTAGCAGCTTAACGGACAGGAGCCAAGAGACCCAGTACTTC
V gene: TRBV28; J gene: TRBJ2-5; D gene: TRBD1; clone size: .; CDR3 protein: CASSEGAVQETQYF; CDR3 DNA: TGTGCCAGCAGTGAGGGGGCCGTTCAAGAGACCCAGTACTTC
V gene: TRBV28; J gene: TRBJ1-5; D gene: .; clone size: few; CDR3 protein: CASSLLRGDTSNQPQHF; CDR3 DNA: TGTGCCAGCAGTTTACTCAGGGGAGATACTAGCAATCAGCCCCAGCATTTT
V gene: TRBV4-3; J gene: TRBJ2-1; D gene: TRBD2; clone size: .; CDR3 protein: CASSQSGTSGGNEQFF; CDR3 DNA: TGCGCCAGCAGCCAATCCGGGACTAGCGGTGGTAATGAGCAGTTCTTC
V gene: TRBV18; J gene: TRBJ1-2; D gene: TRBD1; clone size: .; CDR3 protein: CASSPQQGNYGYTF; CDR3 DNA: TGTGCCAGCTCGCCTCAACAGGGGAACTATGGCTACACCTTC
V gene: TRBV11-2; J gene: TRBJ1-1; D gene: .; clone size: .; CDR3 protein: CASSSPPGSNTEAFF; CDR3 DNA: TGTGCCAGCAGTTCGCCACCAGGGTCTAACACTGAAGCTTTCTTT
V gene: TRBV18; J gene: TRBJ2-7; D gene: .; clone size: .; CDR3 protein: CASSPMRDLDEQYF; CDR3 DNA: TGTGCCAGCTCACCCATGCGGGACCTAGACGAGCAGTACTTC
V gene: TRBV21-1; J gene: TRBJ1-5; D gene: .; clone size: .; CDR3 protein: CASSKVGDRENSNQPQHF; CDR3 DNA: TGTGCCAGCAGCAAGGTGGGGGACAGGGAAAATAGCAATCAGCCCCAGCATTTT
V gene: TRBV6-1; J gene: TRBJ2-1; D gene: .; clone size: .; CDR3 protein: CASSEGGRGNEQFF; CDR3 DNA: TGTGCCAGCAGTGAAGGGGGCAGGGGCAATGAGCAGTTCTTC
V gene: TRBV28; J gene: TRBJ2-5; D gene: .; clone size: .; CDR3 protein: CASSLWQGGQETQYF; CDR3 DNA: TGTGCCAGCAGTTTGTGGCAGGGGGGTCAAGAGACCCAGTACTTC
V gene: TRBV7-9; J gene: TRBJ2-5; D gene: TRBD2; clone size: .; CDR3 protein: CSSSLDPREVEETQYF; CDR3 DNA: TGTTCCAGCAGCTTAGACCCCCGGGAGGTAGAAGAGACCCAGTACTTC
V gene: TRBV29-1; J gene: TRBJ2-1; D gene: TRBD2; clone size: once; CDR3 protein: CSAPSSGSHHNEQFF; CDR3 DNA: TGCAGCGCCCCGTCTAGCGGGAGTCACCACAATGAGCAGTTCTTC
V gene: TRBV7-2; J gene: TRBJ2-1; D gene: TRBD2; clone size: .; CDR3 protein: CASSLAGAGGYNEQFF; CDR3 DNA: TGTGCCAGCAGCTTAGCTGGGGCGGGAGGGTACAATGAGCAGTTCTTC
V gene: TRBV7-8; J gene: TRBJ1-1; D gene: .; clone size: .; CDR3 protein: CASSFDYTEAFF; CDR3 DNA: TGTGCCAGCAGCTTCGACTACACTGAAGCTTTCTTT
V gene: TRBV7-6; J gene: TRBJ2-1; D gene: .; clone size: .; CDR3 protein: CASGAVTWNNEQFF; CDR3 DNA: TGTGCCAGCGGGGCAGTTACGTGGAACAATGAGCAGTTCTTC
V gene: TRBV5-6; J gene: TRBJ1-1; D gene: TRBD1; clone size: once; CDR3 protein: CASSTNPRGPTEAFF; CDR3 DNA: TGTGCCAGCAGCACAAATCCCAGGGGGCCAACTGAAGCTTTCTTT
V gene: TRBV11-3; J gene: TRBJ2-2; D gene: TRBD1; clone size: .; CDR3 protein: CASSLGGTVRRAGELFF; CDR3 DNA: TGTGCCAGCAGCTTAGGTGGGACAGTGCGACGAGCAGGGGAGCTGTTTTTT
V gene: TRBV5-1; J gene: TRBJ1-1; D gene: .; clone size: .; CDR3 protein: CASSLGGGGSTEAFF; CDR3 DNA: TGCGCCAGCAGCTTGGGCGGGGGCGGGAGCACTGAAGCTTTCTTT
V gene: TRBV6-6; J gene: TRBJ2-3; D gene: TRBD2; clone size: .; CDR3 protein: CASSDSGSYTDTQYF; CDR3 DNA: TGTGCCAGCAGCGATAGCGGGAGTTACACAGATACGCAGTATTTT
V gene: TRBV27; J gene: TRBJ2-6; D gene: .; clone size: .; CDR3 protein: CASSLSSGSGANVLTF; CDR3 DNA: TGTGCCAGCAGTTTATCGAGCGGCTCTGGGGCCAACGTCCTGACTTTC
V gene: TRBV28; J gene: TRBJ1-1; D gene: .; clone size: .; CDR3 protein: CASSSGPGGGGNTEAFF; CDR3 DNA: TGTGCCAGCAGTTCGGGACCCGGGGGTGGCGGGAACACTGAAGCTTTCTTT
V gene: TRBV29-1; J gene: TRBJ1-1; D gene: .; clone size: .; CDR3 protein: CSALGEARTEAFF; CDR3 DNA: TGCAGCGCCCTAGGGGAGGCGAGGACTGAAGCTTTCTTT